These 19 T cell receptor beta chains were all obtained from the same sample, sequenced in a study of blood T cell repertoires in COVID-19. Measured with immunoSEQ multiplex PCR; TCRdb has only the in-frame clones, and not every one. The sample lists roughly 380,000 clones, over 75% occurring once. The specimen was PBMCs or T cells enriched from blood (not recorded which). The receptors shown here come from a man aged 25 to 40 who had recovered from COVID-19.

This sequence joins TRBV30 and TRBJ1-6; D gene unclear. CDR1 is GTSNPN, CDR2 SVGIG, per germline (reference sequence). This CDR3 region has 13 residues. Trimming shortened V by 4 bases and J by 2 bases, and 6 bases separated the two germline ends. Here the CDR3 DNA reads TGTGCCTGGACTACGACCTATAATTCACCCCTCCACTTT. Translating gives CAWTTTYNSPLHF.

This clone appeared a single time. This chain links TRBV24-1 with TRBJ1-5; the D is unclear. This CDR3 has 13 residues. The V end was cut by 5 bases, the J end by 7 bases, with 11 bases between. Germline CDR1 reads KGHDR; CDR2 reads SFDVKD. The CDR3 sequence is CATSAGFEQPQHF. CDR3 bases: TGTGCCACCAGTGCTGGCTTTGAACAGCCCCAGCATTTT.

The chain carries TRBV4-3 and TRBJ1-2; 11 nucleotides line up with TRBD1. Germline loops: CDR1 LGHNA, CDR2 YSLEER. After removal of 3 bases from V and 0 bases from J, the junction contained 6 bases not matched to a gene. The CDR3 spans 17 residues. The CDR3 protein is CASSHPGTGGTNYGYTF. CDR3 coding DNA: TGCGCCAGCAGCCACCCCGGGACAGGGGGGACTAACTATGGCTACACCTTC.

V usage is TRBV5-5 and J usage is TRBJ1-5; 8 bases align to TRBD1. This CDR3 contains 13 residues. Germline loops: CDR1 SGHKS, CDR2 YYEKEE (reference sequence). The ends lost 3 bases at V and 7 bases at J; junction bases unmatched: 3. CDR3 sequence reads: CASSWTGQQPQHF. CDR3 coding DNA: TGTGCCAGCAGCTGGACAGGGCAACAGCCCCAGCATTTT.

This clone has only one observation. The V call is TRBV4-3, the J call TRBJ1-3; D unresolved. The V gene lost 0 bases and the J gene lost 0 bases, with 9 bases spanning the gap. The CDR3 covers 16 residues. The germline V gene encodes CDR1 LGHNA and CDR2 YSLEER. The CDR3 coding sequence is TGCGCCAGCAGCCAAGATCCTGGAGTCTCTGGAAACACCATATATTTT. Residues: CASSQDPGVSGNTIYF.

CDR3 coding DNA: TGTGCCAGCAGTCCACCCCACGGGACAGATACGCAGTATTTT. Protein sequence: CASSPPHGTDTQYF. This chain joins TRBV27 and TRBJ2-3; no clear D gene. Per germline, CDR1 MNHEY and CDR2 SMNVEV (reference sequence). This CDR3 region has 14 residues. V gave up 5 bases and J gave up 3 bases, with 12 bases separating them.

V is TRBV1 and J is TRBJ2-5; TRBD1 is the table's D call, not checked against the DNA. TRBV1 is a listed pseudogene. The CDR3 is 14 amino acids. The CDR3 bases are TGCACCAGCAGCCAAGTGGACAGTCAAGAGACCCAGTACTTC. The encoded protein is CTSSQVDSQETQYF.

The chain couples TRBV19 to TRBJ1-5, with no clear D. Germline CDR1 and CDR2: LNHDA and SQIVND (reference sequence). The V end lost 3 bases, the J end lost 7 bases, and 16 bases lay between the germline ends. This CDR3 is 15 amino acids long. The CDR3 spells CASSIGNREPQPQHF. The DNA of the CDR3 is TGTGCCAGTAGTATTGGTAACAGAGAACCCCAGCCCCAGCATTTT.

The chain employs TRBV29-1 and TRBJ2-7, with 10 bases that match TRBD1. CDR3 size: 13 residues. V was clipped by 5 bases and J by 2 bases; unmatched bases: 3. The germline V gene encodes CDR1 SQVTM and CDR2 ANQGSEA. CDR3: CSVRQGAPYEQYF. The CDR3, as DNA: TGCAGCGTTCGACAGGGGGCGCCCTACGAGCAGTACTTC.

The V and J genes are TRBV6-4 and TRBJ2-3, with D possibly being TRBD1 (5 bases). The V and J ends lost 2 bases and 6 bases respectively, with 12 bases between them. This CDR3 contains 14 residues. Germline V gives CDR1 MRHNA, CDR2 SNTAGT. CDR3 bases: TGTGCCAGCAGTGACGGAGCCAGGGCCGATACGCAGTATTTT. Its protein is CASSDGARADTQYF.

V is TRBV10-2 and J is TRBJ1-2; D call uncertain. Germline V lookup: CDR1 WSHSY, CDR2 SAAADI. With 3 bases removed from V and 5 bases from J, the gap between germline ends came to 16 bases. CDR3 length: 15 amino acids. CDR3 bases: TGCGCCAGCAGTGAAGTCGGTTTTAGCCGGTATGGCTACACCTTC. Its protein product is CASSEVGFSRYGYTF.

The chain has TRBV7-9 and TRBJ2-1; D perhaps matches TRBD1 (6 bases). The germline V and J ends were trimmed by 3 bases and 12 bases, with 15 bases remaining between them. The CDR3 covers 13 residues. Germline lookup yields CDR1 SEHNR and CDR2 FQNEAQ (reference sequence). The CDR3 region is CASSFNREERQFF. The CDR3 DNA reads TGTGCCAGCAGCTTCAACAGGGAAGAAAGGCAGTTCTTC. Supplemented by reference TRBV7-9 and TRBJ2-1, the full variable domain reads DTGVSQNPRHKITKRGQNVTFRCDPISEHNRLYWYRQTLGQGPEFLTYFQNEAQLEKSRLLSDRFSAERPKGSFSTLEIQRTEQGDSAMYLCASSFNREERQFFGPGTRLTVL.

The V and J genes are TRBV4-1 and TRBJ1-6; 7 bases match TRBD1. V shed 4 bases and J 13 bases; nucleotides not matched to a gene: 19. The CDR3 length is 17 residues. CDR1 and CDR2 (germline): MGHRA, YSYEKL. CDR3 DNA sequence: TGCGCCAGCAGCCCCCAAGAAGGGGGCCCGTATATTGAGCCCCTCCACTTT. It translates to CASSPQEGGPYIEPLHF.

The V and J genes are TRBV11-3 and TRBJ1-1, with 12 positions matching TRBD1. This CDR3 contains 16 residues. Germline values: CDR1 SGHNT, CDR2 YENEEA. The ends lost 8 bases at V and 1 base at J; junction bases unmatched: 8. As DNA, the CDR3 is TGTGCCAGCTCAAGGGGACAGGGGGCAGGGAACACTGAAGCTTTCTTT. Translating it yields CASSRGQGAGNTEAFF.

This chain joins TRBV3-1 (or the pseudogene TRBV3-2) and TRBJ1-2, with 7 bases fitting TRBD1. The CDR3 has 13 amino acids. Per germline, CDR1 LGHDT and CDR2 YNNKEL (reference sequence). The ends lost 4 bases at V and 4 bases at J; junction bases unmatched: 3. Here the CDR3 reads CASSPGQFYGYTF. The DNA for the CDR3 is TGTGCCAGCAGCCCGGGACAGTTCTATGGCTACACCTTC.

The chain has TRBV19 and TRBJ1-5; D not certain. Trimming took 3 bases from V and 7 from J, leaving 10 bases between them. Germline assignment: CDR1 LNHDA and CDR2 SQIVND (reference sequence). The CDR3 is 13 amino acids. For the CDR3, the DNA is TGTGCCAGTAGTATGCGGGCGCGGCAGCCCCAGCATTTT. Residues: CASSMRARQPQHF.

The gene calls are TRBV5-6 and TRBJ2-4, with D perhaps matching TRBD2 (6 bases). From germline, CDR1 is SGHDT and CDR2 YYEEEE. The CDR3 is made up of 14 amino acids. Trimming removed 4 bases at V and 1 base at J, with 9 bases between. The chain's CDR3 is CASSPGGAKNIQYF. The DNA for the CDR3 is TGTGCCAGCAGCCCTGGAGGGGCCAAAAACATTCAGTACTTC. Together with reference TRBV5-6 and TRBJ2-4, the CDR3 gives the full variable domain: DAGVTQSPTHLIKTRGQQVTLRCSPKSGHDTVSWYQQALGQGPQFIFQYYEEEERQRGNFPDRFSGHQFPNYSSELNVNALLLGDSALYLCASSPGGAKNIQYFGAGTRLSVL.

The rearrangement joins TRBV7-9 to TRBJ2-1; 7 nucleotides align to TRBD2. The CDR3 has 13 amino acids. The J segment lost 9 bases and the V segment lost 1 base, leaving 3 bases of the junction unmatched. The germline CDR1 and CDR2 sequences are SEHNR and FQNEAQ (reference sequence). The CDR3 DNA follows: TGTGCCAGCAGCTTAGAATCGGGGGGTGAGCAGTTCTTC. Protein product: CASSLESGGEQFF.

The chain employs TRBV6-5 and TRBJ1-1, with a tentative D call TRBD1 (6 bases). The germline V gene has CDR1 MNHEY and CDR2 SVGAGI. The CDR3 is 14 residues long. V was clipped by 8 bases and J by 5 bases, with 18 bases between them. CDR3 nucleotide sequence: TGTGCCAGCGACAGGATCTCGAGAGGGACTGAAGCTTTCTTT. Translation: CASDRISRGTEAFF.